This T cell receptor (beta chain) came from a study of response to subunit inactivated influenza vaccine. This clonotype has at least ten counts. As yet, its antigen is unknown. Study-wide findings and caveats: A suggestion made by the authors is that each seasonal influenza vaccination recruits few new T cells.

TCRdb used MiXCR to reprocess the RT-PCR reads, holding one entry per CDR3 protein. The sample has about 190,000 distinct CDR3 sequences, about an eighth seen once. The TCR originated in a middle-aged man who received an inactivated influenza vaccine. Specimen: CD8+ T cells sorted from PBMCs, collected about 5 days after vaccination.

CDR3 sequence reads: CSVEELAGVGTDTQYF. CDR3 nucleotides: TGCAGCGTTGAAGAACTAGCGGGCGTCGGCACAGATACGCAGTATTTT. This sequence joins TRBV29-1 and TRBJ2-3, with TRBD2 matching over 9 bases. The CDR3 consists of 16 residues. The junction had 5 bases not matched to a gene; V was cut back by 0 bases and J by 1 base. The V gene's germline CDR1 is SQVTM and CDR2 ANQGSEA.